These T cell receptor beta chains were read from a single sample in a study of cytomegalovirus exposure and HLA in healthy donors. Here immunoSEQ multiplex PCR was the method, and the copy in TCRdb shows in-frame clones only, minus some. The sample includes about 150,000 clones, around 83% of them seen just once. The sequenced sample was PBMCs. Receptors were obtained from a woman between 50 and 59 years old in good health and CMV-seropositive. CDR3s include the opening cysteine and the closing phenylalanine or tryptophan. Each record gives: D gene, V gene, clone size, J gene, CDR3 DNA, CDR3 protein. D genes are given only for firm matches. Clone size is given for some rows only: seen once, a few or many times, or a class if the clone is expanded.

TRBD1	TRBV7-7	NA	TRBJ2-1	TGTGCTAGCAGCTTAGACTGGACAGGAGGTTACAATGAGCAGTTCTTC	CASSLDWTGGYNEQFF
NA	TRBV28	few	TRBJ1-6	TGTGCCAGCACCTCACAGGGAAGAAGCTCACCCCTCCACTTT	CASTSQGRSSPLHF
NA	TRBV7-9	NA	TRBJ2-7	TGTGCCAGCAGCCCAAACAGCTACGAGCAGTACTTC	CASSPNSYEQYF
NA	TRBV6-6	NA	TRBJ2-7	TGTGCCAGCAGTTACTTTACAGGGAACGAGCAGTACTTC	CASSYFTGNEQYF
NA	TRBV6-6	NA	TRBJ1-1	TGTGCCAGCAGCCACGCAGGGGCCACTGAAGCTTTCTTT	CASSHAGATEAFF
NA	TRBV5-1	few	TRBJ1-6	TGCGCCAGCAGCTTGGATCTTAATTCACCCCTCCACTTT	CASSLDLNSPLHF
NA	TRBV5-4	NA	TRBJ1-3	TGTGCCAGCAGCTTGGGTCAGGAAAACACCATATATTTT	CASSLGQENTIYF
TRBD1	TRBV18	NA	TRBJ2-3	TGTGCCAGCTCACCCGACAGGGAGATACGAGATACGCAGTATTTT	CASSPDREIRDTQYF
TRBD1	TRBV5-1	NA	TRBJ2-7	TGCGCCAGCAGCCCAACAGGGGCCCAGGGATCCTACGAGCAGTACTTC	CASSPTGAQGSYEQYF
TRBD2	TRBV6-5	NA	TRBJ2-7	TGTGCCAGCAGCCAAAGCGGGAGTATCTCCTACGAGCAGTACTTC	CASSQSGSISYEQYF
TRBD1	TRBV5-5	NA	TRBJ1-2	TGTGCCAGCAGCTTGAGCGGGACAGGGGACTATGGCTACACCTTC	CASSLSGTGDYGYTF
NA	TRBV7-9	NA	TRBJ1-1	TGTGCCAGCAGCTTAGAGAGGCGAGCTTTCTTT	CASSLERRAFF
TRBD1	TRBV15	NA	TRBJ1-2	TGTGCCACCAGGCCTACAGGGGGAATTTATGGCTACACCTTC	CATRPTGGIYGYTF
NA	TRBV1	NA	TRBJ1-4	TGCACCAGCAGTCAAGGACCTAGTCCTCCGGGACAGACTAATGAAAAACTGTTTTTT	CTSSQGPSPPGQTNEKLFF
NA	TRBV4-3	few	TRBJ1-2	TGCGCCAGCAGCCAAGAATATATTTCCAGGGAGGGGTCCTATGGCTACACCTTC	CASSQEYISREGSYGYTF
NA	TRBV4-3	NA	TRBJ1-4	TGCGCCAGCAGCCAAGGTGCGGGGAATGAAAAACTGTTTTTT	CASSQGAGNEKLFF
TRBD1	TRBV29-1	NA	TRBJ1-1	TGCAGCGGAAAAAGGGGGCCGGACACTGAAGCTTTCTTT	CSGKRGPDTEAFF
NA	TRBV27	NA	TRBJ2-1	TGTGCCAGCAGTTCACAGGACAAGAGCTCCTACAATGAGCAGTTCTTC	CASSSQDKSSYNEQFF
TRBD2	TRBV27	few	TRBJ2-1	TGTGCCAGCAGTTTTAGCGGGAGCCCCCCCTACAATGAGCAGTTCTTC	CASSFSGSPPYNEQFF
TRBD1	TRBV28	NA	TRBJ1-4	TGTGCCAGCAGTCTACAGGGGGTCTACTCCTCAGATGAAAAACTGTTTTTT	CASSLQGVYSSDEKLFF
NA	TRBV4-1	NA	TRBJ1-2	TGCGCCAGCAGCCAAGATGAAGGGGGGGACTATGGCTACACCTTC	CASSQDEGGDYGYTF
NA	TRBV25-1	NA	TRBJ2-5	TGTGTCAGCAAGCTTGGAGAGACCCAGTACTTC	CVSKLGETQYF
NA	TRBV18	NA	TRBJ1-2	TGTGCCAGCTCACCAAGGACAGCTTGTGGCTACACCTTC	CASSPRTACGYTF
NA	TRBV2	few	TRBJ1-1	TGTGCCAGCACAGTGGAGCGGGCGGACACTGAAGCTTTCTTT	CASTVERADTEAFF
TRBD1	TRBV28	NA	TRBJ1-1	TGTGCCAGCAGTTGGACAGGGAACACTGAAGCTTTCTTT	CASSWTGNTEAFF
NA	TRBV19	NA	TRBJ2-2	TGTGCCAGTACTAAGGGGGTGATGAACACCGGGGAGCTGTTTTTT	CASTKGVMNTGELFF
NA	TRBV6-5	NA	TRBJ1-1	TGTGCCAGCAGTTATTTAGGGGCGCAGAACACTGAAGCTTTCTTT	CASSYLGAQNTEAFF
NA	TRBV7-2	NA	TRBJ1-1	TGTGCCAGCAGCTTAGCGCGACAGCTTAGCACTGAAGCTTTCTTT	CASSLARQLSTEAFF
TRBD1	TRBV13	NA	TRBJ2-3	TGTGCCAGCAGCTCGATGATGGGAACAGGGGACACAGATACGCAGTATTTT	CASSSMMGTGDTDTQYF
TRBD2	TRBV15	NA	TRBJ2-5	TGTGCCACCAGCACCGACCTGGGACTAGCGGGGGACCAAGAGACCCAGTACTTC	CATSTDLGLAGDQETQYF
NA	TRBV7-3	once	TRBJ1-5	TGTGCCAGCAGCTTCCAGGGCGGCGAGCCCCAGCATTTT	CASSFQGGEPQHF
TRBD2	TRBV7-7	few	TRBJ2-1	TGTGCTAGCAGCTCCGCGACTAGCGGTGAGCAGTTCTTC	CASSSATSGEQFF
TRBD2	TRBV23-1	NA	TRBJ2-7	TGCGCCAGCAGCGCCCGCTACGGACTAGCGGGGAGCGAGCAGTACTTC	CASSARYGLAGSEQYF
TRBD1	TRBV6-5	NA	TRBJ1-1	TGTGCCATCAGGGGGGGTGAGGGTACTGAAGCTTTCTTT	CAIRGGEGTEAFF
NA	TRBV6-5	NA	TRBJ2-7	TGTGCCAGCAGGGCAGGGATTACAAAGATGTACGAGCAGTACTTC	CASRAGITKMYEQYF
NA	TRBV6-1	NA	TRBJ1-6	TGTGCCAGCAGTGAAGACAGGGCGAATTCACCCCTCCACTTT	CASSEDRANSPLHF
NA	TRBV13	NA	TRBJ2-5	TGTGCCAGCAGCTTAGGCCCGGGGTGGGAGCAGTACTTC	CASSLGPGWEQYF
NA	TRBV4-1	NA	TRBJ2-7	TGCGCCAGCAGCCGGGCAGGGTATCAACACGAGCAGTACTTC	CASSRAGYQHEQYF